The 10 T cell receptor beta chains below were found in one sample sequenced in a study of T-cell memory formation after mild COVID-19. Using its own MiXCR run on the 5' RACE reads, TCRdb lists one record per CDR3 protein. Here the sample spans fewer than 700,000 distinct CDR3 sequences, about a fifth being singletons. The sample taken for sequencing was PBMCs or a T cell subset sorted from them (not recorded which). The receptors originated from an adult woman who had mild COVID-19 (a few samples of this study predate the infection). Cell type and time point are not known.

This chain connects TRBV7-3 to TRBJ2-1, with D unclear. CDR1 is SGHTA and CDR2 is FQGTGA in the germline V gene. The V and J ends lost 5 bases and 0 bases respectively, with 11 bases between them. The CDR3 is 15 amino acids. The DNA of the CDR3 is TGTGCCAGCAGCCCGATGACCGGCTCCTACAATGAGCAGTTCTTC. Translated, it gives CASSPMTGSYNEQFF.

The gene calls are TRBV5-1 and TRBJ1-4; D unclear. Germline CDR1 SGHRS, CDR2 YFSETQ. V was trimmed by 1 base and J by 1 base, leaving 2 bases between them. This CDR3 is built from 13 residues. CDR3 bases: TGCGCCAGCAGCTTGTTAACTAATGAAAAACTGTTTTTT. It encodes CASSLLTNEKLFF. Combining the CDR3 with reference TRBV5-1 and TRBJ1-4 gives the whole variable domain KAGVTQTPRYLIKTRGQQVTLSCSPISGHRSVSWYQQTPGQGLQFLFEYFSETQRNKGNFPGRFSGRQFSNSRSEMNVSTLELGDSALYLCASSLLTNEKLFFGSGTQLSVL.

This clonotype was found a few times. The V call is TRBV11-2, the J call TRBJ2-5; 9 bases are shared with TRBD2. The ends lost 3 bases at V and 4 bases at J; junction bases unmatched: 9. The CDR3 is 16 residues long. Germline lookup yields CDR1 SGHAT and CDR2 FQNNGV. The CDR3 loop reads CASSFTQGLALETQYF. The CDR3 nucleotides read TGTGCCAGCAGCTTCACCCAGGGACTAGCTTTAGAGACCCAGTACTTC.

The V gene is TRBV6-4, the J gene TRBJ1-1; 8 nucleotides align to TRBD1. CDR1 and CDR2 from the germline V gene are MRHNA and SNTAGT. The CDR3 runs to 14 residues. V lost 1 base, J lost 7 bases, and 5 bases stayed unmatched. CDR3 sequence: CASSDYQGANEAFF. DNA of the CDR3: TGTGCCAGCAGTGACTACCAGGGGGCGAATGAAGCTTTCTTT.

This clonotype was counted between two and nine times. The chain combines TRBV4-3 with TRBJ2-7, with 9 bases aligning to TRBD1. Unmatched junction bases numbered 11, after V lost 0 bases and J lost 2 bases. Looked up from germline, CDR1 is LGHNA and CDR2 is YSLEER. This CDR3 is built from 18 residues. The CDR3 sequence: CASSQDWTGDRPTYEQYF. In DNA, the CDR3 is TGCGCCAGCAGCCAAGATTGGACAGGGGACCGGCCTACCTACGAGCAGTACTTC.

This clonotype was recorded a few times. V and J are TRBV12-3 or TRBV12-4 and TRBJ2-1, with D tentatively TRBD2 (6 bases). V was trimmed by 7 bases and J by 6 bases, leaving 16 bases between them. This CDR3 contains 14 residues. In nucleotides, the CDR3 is TGTGCCAGCACCATCGGACTACCGTTCAATGAGCAGTTCTTC. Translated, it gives CASTIGLPFNEQFF.

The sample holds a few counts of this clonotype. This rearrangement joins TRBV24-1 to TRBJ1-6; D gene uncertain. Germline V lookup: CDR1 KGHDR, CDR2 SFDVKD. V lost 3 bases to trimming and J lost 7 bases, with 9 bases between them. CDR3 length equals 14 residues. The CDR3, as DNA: TGTGCCACCAGTGATGCCTCGGACAATTCACCCCTCCACTTT. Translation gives CATSDASDNSPLHF.

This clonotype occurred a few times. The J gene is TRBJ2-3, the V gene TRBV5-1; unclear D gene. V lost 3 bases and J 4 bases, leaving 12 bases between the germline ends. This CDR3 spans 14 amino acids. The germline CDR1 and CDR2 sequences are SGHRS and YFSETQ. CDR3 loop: CASSSPVVADTQYF. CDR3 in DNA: TGCGCCAGCAGCTCCCCAGTGGTAGCAGATACGCAGTATTTT.

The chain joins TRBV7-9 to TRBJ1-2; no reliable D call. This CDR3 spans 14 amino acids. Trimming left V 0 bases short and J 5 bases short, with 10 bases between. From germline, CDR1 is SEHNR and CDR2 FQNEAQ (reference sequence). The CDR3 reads CASSLASRQYGYTF. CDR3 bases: TGTGCCAGCAGCTTAGCGTCCCGTCAGTATGGCTACACCTTC.

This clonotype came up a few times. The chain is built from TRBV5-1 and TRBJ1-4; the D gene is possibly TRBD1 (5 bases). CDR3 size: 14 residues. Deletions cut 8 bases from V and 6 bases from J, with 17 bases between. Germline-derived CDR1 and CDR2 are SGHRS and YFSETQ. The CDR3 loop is CASSRDEMYEKLFF. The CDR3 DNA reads TGCGCCAGTAGCCGGGACGAGATGTATGAAAAACTGTTTTTT.